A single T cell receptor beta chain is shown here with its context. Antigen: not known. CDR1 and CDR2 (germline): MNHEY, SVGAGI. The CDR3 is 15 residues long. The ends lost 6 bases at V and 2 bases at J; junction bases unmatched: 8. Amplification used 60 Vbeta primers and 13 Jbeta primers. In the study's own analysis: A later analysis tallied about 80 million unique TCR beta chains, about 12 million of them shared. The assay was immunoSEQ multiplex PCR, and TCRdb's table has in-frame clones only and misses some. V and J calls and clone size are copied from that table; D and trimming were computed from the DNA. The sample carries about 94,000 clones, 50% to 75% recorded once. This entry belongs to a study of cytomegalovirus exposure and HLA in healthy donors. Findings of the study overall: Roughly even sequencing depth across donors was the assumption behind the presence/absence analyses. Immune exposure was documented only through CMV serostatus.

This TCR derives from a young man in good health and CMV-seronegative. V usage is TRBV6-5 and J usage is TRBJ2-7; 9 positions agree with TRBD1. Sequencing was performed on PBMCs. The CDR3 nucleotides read TGTGCCAGCAGCACCCCGGGACAGGGCGCCTACGAGCAGTACTTC. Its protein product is CASSTPGQGAYEQYF.